This record covers a single TCR beta chain. Other DNA sequences in this specimen translate into the identical CDR3. Generated by immunoSEQ multiplex PCR, the TCRdb table keeps only in-frame clones and is missing some. This table holds 150,000 to 200,000 clones, over 85% found once. The sample comes from a study of control samples from healthy donors and cancer patients. V was trimmed by 1 base and J by 3 bases, leaving 24 bases between them. Germline CDR1 LNHDA, CDR2 SQIVND (reference sequence). The CDR3 has 19 amino acids. Sequenced material: blood. The chain is built from TRBV19 and TRBJ1-2; D call uncertain. The receptor was derived from a young man in good health. The chain's CDR3 is CASSIVGYASLQLYYGYTF. CDR3 bases: TGTGCCAGTAGTATAGTCGGGTACGCGAGTCTTCAACTATACTATGGCTACACCTTC.